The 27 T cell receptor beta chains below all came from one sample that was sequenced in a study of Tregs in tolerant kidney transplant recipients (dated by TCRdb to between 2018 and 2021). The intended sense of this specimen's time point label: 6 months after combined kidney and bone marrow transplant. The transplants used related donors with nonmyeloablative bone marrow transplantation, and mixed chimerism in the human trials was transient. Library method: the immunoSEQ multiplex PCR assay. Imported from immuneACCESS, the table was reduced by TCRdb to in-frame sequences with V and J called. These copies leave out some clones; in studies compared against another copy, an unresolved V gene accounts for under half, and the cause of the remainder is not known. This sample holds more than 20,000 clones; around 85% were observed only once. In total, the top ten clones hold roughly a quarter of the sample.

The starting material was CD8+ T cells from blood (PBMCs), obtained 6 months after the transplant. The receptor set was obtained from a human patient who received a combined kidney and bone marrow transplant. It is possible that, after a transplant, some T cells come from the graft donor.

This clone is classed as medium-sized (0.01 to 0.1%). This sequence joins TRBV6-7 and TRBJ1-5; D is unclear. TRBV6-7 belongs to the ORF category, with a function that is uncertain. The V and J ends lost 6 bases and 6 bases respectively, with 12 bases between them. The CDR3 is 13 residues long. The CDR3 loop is CASSFGRVQPQHF. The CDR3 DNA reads TGTGCCAGCAGCTTTGGCCGGGTTCAGCCCCAGCATTTT.

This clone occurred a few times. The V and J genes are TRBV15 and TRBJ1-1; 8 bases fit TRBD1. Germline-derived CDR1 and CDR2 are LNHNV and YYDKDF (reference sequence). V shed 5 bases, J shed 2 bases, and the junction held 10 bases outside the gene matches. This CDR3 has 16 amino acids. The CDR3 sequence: CATSHTTGGRNTEAFF. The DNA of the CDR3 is TGTGCCACCAGCCATACTACAGGGGGGCGAAACACTGAAGCTTTCTTT.

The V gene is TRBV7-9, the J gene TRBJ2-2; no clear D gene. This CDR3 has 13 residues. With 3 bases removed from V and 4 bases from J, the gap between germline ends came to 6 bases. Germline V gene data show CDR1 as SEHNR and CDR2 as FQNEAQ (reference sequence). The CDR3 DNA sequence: TGTGCCAGCAGCTTGGCAAGCACCGGGGAGCTGTTTTTT. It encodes CASSLASTGELFF.

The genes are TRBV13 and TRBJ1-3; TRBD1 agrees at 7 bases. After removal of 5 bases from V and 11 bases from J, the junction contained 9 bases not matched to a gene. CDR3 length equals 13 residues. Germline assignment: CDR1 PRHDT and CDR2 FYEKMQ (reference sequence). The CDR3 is CASSLTGFGAIYF. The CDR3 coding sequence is TGTGCCAGCAGCCTGACAGGGTTCGGGGCCATATATTTT.

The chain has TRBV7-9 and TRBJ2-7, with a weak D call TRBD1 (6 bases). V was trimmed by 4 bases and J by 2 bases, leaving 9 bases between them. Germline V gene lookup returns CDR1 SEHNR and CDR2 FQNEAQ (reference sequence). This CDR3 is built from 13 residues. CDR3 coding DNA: TGTGCCAGCAGCTCGGACAGAACCTACGAGCAGTACTTC. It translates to CASSSDRTYEQYF.

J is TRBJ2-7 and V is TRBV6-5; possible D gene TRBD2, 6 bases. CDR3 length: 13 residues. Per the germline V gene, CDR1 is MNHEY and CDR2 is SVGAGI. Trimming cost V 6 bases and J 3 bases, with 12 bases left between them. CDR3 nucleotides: TGTGCCAGCAGCCCCGGGGGAGACTACGAGCAGTACTTC. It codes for CASSPGGDYEQYF.

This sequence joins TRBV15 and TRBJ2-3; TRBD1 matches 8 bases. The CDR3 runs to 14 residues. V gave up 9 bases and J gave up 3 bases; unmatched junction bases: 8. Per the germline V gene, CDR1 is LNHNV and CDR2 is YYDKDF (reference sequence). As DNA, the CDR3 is TGTGCCACTGGACAGGGAAAGGCTACAGATACGCAGTATTTT. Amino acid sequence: CATGQGKATDTQYF. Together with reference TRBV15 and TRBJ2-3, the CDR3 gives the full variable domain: DAMVIQNPRYQVTQFGKPVTLSCSQTLNHNVMYWYQQKSSQAPKLLFHYYDKDFNNEADTPDNFQSRRPNTSFCFLDIRSPGLGDTAMYLCATGQGKATDTQYFGPGTRLTVL.

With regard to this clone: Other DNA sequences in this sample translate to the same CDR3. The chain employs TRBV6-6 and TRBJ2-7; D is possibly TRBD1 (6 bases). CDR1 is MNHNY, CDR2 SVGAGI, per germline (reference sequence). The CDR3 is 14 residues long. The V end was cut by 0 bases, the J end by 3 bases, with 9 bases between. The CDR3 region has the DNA TGTGCCAGCAGTTACTCGACAGGAGGCTACGAGCAGTACTTC. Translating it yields CASSYSTGGYEQYF.

In DNA form, the CDR3 reads TGTGCCAGCGATATACTCCACGAGCAGTACTTC. The encoded protein is CASDILHEQYF. The rearrangement links TRBV6-1 to TRBJ2-7; D gene uncertain. Germline V gene lookup returns CDR1 MNHNS and CDR2 SASEGT. The CDR3 length is 11 residues. The ends were cut back, 8 bases at V and 5 bases at J, with 10 bases in the middle.

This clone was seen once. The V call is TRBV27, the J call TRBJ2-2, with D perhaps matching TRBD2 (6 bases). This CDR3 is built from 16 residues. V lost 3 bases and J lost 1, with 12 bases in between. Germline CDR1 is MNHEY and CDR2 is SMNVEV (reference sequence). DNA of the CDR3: TGTGCCAGCAGTTTGGTGGGAGGCCTGAACACCGGGGAGCTGTTTTTT. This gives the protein CASSLVGGLNTGELFF.

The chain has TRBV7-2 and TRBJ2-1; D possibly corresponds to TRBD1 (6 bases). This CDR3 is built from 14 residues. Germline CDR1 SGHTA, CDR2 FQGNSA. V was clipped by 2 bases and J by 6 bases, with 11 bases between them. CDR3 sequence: CASSLPGTINEQFF. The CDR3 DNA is TGTGCCAGCAGCTTACCCGGGACAATCAATGAGCAGTTCTTC.

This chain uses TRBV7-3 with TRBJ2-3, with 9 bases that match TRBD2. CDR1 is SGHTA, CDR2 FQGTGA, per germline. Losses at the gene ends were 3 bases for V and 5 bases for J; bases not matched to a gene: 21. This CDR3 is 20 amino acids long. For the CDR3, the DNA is TGTGCCAGCAGCTTTCAATATTATCCAGCCGGGACTAGCAAGGAAGATACGCAGTATTTT. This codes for CASSFQYYPAGTSKEDTQYF.

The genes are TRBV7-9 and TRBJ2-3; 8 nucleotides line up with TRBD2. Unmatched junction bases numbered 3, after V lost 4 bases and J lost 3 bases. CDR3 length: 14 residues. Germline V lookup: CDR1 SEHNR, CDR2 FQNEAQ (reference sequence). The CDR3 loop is CASSSGLATDTQYF. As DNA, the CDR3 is TGTGCCAGCAGCTCCGGACTAGCAACAGATACGCAGTATTTT.

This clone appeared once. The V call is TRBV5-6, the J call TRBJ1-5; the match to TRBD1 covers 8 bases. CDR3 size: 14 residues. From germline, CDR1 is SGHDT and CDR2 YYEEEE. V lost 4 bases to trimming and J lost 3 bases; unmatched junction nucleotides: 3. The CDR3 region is CASSRDRSNQPQHF. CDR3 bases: TGTGCCAGCAGCCGGGACAGGTCCAATCAGCCCCAGCATTTT.

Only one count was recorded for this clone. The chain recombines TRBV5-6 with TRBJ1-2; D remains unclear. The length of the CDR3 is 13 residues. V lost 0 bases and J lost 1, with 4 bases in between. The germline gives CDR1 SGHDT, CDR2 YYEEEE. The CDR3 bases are TGTGCCAGCAGCTTGGGAGTTAACTATGGCTACACCTTC. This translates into CASSLGVNYGYTF.

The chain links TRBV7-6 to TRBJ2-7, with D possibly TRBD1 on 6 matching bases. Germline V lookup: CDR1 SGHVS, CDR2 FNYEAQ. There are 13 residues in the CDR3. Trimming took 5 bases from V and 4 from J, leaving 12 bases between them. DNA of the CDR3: TGTGCCAGCAGCGTATCACAGGGTTACGAGCAGTACTTC. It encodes CASSVSQGYEQYF.

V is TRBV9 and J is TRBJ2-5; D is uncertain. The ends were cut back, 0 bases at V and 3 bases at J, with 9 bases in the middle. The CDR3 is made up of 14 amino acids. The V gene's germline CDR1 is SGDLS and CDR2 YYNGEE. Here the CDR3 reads CASSVGHSKETQYF. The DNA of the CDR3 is TGTGCCAGCAGCGTAGGACACTCCAAAGAGACCCAGTACTTC.

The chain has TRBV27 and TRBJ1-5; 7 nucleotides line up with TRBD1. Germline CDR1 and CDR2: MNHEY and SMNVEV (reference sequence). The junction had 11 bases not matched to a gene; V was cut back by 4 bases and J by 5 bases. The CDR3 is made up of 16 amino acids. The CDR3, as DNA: TGTGCCAGCAGTTCACGCTTTCGACAGGGATATCAGCCCCAGCATTTT. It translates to CASSSRFRQGYQPQHF.

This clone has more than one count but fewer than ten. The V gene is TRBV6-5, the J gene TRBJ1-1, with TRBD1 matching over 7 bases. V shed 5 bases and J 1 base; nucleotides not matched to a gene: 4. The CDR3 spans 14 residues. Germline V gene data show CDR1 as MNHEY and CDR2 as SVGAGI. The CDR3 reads CASSLTGENTEAFF. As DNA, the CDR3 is TGTGCCAGCAGTCTAACAGGGGAGAACACTGAAGCTTTCTTT.

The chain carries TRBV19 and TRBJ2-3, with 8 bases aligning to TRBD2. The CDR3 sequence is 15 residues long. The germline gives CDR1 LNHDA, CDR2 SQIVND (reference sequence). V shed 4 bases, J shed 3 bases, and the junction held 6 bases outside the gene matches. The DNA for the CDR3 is TGTGCCAGTAGTAAGAGACTAGCGAGTACAGATACGCAGTATTTT. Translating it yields CASSKRLASTDTQYF.

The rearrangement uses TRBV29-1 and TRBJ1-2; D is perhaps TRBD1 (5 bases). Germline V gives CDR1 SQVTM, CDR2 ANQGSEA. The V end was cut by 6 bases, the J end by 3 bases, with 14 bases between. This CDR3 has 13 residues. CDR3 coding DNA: TGCAGCGTCCCGGGGGGAGGGTACTATGGCTACACCTTC. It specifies CSVPGGGYYGYTF.

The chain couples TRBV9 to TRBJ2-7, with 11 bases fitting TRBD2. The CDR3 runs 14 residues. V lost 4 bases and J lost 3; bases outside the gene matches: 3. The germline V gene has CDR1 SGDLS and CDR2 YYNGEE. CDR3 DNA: TGTGCCAGCAGCTTAGGGACTAGCGGCTACGAGCAGTACTTC. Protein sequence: CASSLGTSGYEQYF.

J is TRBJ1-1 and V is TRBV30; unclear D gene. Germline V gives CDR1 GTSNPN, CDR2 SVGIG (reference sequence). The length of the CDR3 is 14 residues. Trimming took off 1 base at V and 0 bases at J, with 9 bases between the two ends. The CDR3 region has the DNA TGTGCCTGGAGTGGTCCGGTAATGAACACTGAAGCTTTCTTT. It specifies CAWSGPVMNTEAFF.

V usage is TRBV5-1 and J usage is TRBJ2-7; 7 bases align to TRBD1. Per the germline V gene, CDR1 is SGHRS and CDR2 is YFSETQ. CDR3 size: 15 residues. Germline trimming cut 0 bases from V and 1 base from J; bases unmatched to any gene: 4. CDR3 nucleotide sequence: TGCGCCAGCAGCTTGGCTGGGACAGTTTCCTACGAGCAGTACTTC. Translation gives CASSLAGTVSYEQYF.

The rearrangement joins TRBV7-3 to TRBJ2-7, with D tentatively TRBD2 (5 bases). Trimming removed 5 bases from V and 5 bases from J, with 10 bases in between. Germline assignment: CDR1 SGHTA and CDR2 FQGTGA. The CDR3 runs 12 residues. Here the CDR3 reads CASSGSTDEQYF. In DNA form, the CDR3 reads TGTGCCAGCAGCGGGAGCACGGACGAGCAGTACTTC.

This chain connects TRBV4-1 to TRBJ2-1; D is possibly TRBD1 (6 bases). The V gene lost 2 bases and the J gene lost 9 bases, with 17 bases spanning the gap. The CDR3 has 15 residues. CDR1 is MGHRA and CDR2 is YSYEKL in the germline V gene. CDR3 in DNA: TGCGCCAGCAGCCAATCTAGGCAGGGGAACGGTGAGCAGTTCTTC. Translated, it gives CASSQSRQGNGEQFF.

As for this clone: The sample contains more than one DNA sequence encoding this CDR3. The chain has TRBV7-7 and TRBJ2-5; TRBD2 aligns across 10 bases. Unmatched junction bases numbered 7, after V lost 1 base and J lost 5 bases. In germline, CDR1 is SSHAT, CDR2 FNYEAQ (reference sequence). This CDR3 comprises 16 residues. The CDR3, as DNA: TGTGCCAGCAGCTTAGGTGTAGCGGGGGGCCAGGAGACCCAGTACTTC. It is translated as CASSLGVAGGQETQYF. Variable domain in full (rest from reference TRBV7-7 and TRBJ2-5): GAGVSQSPRYKVTKRGQDVTLRCDPISSHATLYWYQQALGQGPEFLTYFNYEAQPDKSGLPSDRFSAERPEGSISTLTIQRTEQRDSAMYRCASSLGVAGGQETQYFGPGTRLLVL.